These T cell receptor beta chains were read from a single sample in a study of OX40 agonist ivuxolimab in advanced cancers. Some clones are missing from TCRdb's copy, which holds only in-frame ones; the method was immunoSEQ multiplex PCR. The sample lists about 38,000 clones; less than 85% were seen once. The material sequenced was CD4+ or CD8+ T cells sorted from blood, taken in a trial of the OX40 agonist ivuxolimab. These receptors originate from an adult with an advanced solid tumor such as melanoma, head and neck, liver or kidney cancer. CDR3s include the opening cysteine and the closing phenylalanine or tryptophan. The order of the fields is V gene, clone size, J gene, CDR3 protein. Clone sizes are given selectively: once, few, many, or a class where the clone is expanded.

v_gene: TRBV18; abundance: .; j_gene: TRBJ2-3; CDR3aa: CASSPRQIAGSSTDTQYF
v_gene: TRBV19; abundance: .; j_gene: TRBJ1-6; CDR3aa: CASSGGQVSLHF
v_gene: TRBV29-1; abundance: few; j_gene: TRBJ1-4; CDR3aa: CSVELEVEKLFF
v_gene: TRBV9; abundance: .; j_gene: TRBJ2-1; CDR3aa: CASSVVGGVYNEQFF
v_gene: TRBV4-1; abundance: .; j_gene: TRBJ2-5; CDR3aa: CASSQLWGETQYF
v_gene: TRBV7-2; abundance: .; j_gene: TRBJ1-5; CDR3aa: CASSLGTGRSNQPQHF
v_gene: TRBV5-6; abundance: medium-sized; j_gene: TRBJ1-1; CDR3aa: CASSLVRLAGNTEAFF
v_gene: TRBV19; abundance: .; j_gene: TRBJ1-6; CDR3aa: CASTAADSPLHF
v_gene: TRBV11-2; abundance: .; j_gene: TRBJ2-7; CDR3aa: CASSRVGGTYEQYF
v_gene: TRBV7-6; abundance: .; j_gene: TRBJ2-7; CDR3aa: CASSQRAADEQYF
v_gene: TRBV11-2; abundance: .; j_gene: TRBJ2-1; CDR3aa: CASSPGGLAVSSYNEQFF
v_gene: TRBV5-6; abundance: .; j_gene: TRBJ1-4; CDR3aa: CASSFFQVGAANEKLFF
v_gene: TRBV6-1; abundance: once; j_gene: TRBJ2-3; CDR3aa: CASKGTSSSTDTQYF
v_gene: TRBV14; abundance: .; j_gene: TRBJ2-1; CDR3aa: CASSQDMWREQFF
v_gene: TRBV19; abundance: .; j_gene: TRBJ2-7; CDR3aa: CASSTGSGGRYEQYF
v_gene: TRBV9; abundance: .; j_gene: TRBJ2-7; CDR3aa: CASSVGFSMTYEQYF
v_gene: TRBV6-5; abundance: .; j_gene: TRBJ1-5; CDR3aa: CASGDRVNQPQHF
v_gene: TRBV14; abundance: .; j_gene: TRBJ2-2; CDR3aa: CASSHPNTGELFF
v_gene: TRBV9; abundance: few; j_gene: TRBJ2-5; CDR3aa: CASSTEDRAREETQYF
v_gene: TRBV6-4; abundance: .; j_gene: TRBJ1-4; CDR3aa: CASSERPGSGEKLFF
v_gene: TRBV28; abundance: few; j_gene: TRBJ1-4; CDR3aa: CASSLLGVATNEKLFF
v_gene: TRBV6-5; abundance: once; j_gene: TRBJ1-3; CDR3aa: CASRTPAGRGNTIYF
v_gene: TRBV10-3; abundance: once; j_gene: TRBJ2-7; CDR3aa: CAISEGRGRSYEQYF
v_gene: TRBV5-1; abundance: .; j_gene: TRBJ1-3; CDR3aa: CASRQTENSGNTIYF
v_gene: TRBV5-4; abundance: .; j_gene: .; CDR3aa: CASSSGLAVYEQYF
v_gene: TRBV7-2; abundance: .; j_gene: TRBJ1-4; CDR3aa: CASSPPGNTYEKLFF
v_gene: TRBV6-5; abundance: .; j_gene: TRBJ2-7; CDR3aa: CASSSREIKYYEQYF
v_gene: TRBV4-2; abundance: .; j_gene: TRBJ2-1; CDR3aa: CASSQVGSGRDYNEQFF